These 9 T cell receptor beta chains originate from one sample sequenced in a study of OX40 agonist ivuxolimab in advanced cancers. The protocol was immunoSEQ multiplex PCR, while the TCRdb copy is restricted to in-frame clones and leaves out a portion. The data contain about 73,000 clones, about nine tenths of them singletons. Sequenced material: CD4+ or CD8+ T cells sorted from blood, taken in a trial of the OX40 agonist ivuxolimab. All receptors derive from an adult with an advanced solid tumor such as melanoma, head and neck, liver or kidney cancer.

This chain uses TRBV18 with TRBJ2-1, with D unresolved. The ends were cut back, 2 bases at V and 7 bases at J, with 9 bases in the middle. CDR3 length: 13 residues. CDR1 KGHSH and CDR2 LQKENI come from the germline V gene. Here the CDR3 reads CASSPGYANEQFF. The DNA for the CDR3 is TGTGCCAGCTCACCAGGGTACGCGAATGAGCAGTTCTTC.

This chain joins TRBV10-3 and TRBJ2-5; either TRBD1 or TRBD2 may supply D (5 bases each). CDR1 ENHRY and CDR2 SYGVKD come from the germline V gene. The CDR3 runs 14 residues. V was cut by 2 bases and J by 2 bases, with 9 bases left in between. The CDR3 coding sequence is TGTGCCATCAGTGAGGCAGGGAGACAAGAGACCCAGTACTTC. Protein product: CAISEAGRQETQYF.

V and J are TRBV28 and TRBJ2-7; perhaps TRBD2 as D (6 bases). The V end lost 8 bases, the J end lost 2 bases, and 13 bases lay between the germline ends. The CDR3 is 13 residues long. Germline loops: CDR1 MDHEN, CDR2 SYDVKM. This CDR3 reads CASLKRAPYEQYF. The CDR3 DNA is TGTGCCAGCCTAAAGCGGGCCCCCTACGAGCAGTACTTC.

The J gene is TRBJ2-5, the V gene TRBV6-5; no clear D gene. The CDR3 is 13 residues long. CDR1 is MNHEY, CDR2 SVGAGI, per germline. Trimming left V 6 bases short and J 2 bases short, with 10 bases between. Here the CDR3 DNA reads TGTGCCAGCAGCTCAGTAAAACAAGAGACCCAGTACTTC. Translation: CASSSVKQETQYF.

The V gene is TRBV4-1, the J gene TRBJ2-7; weak D call: TRBD1 (6 bases). V dropped 1 base and J dropped 6 bases, with 13 bases sitting between them. Germline V gives CDR1 MGHRA, CDR2 YSYEKL. The CDR3 runs 14 residues. The CDR3: CASSQGRTGSEQYF. For the CDR3, the DNA is TGCGCCAGCAGCCAAGGACGTACAGGGAGCGAGCAGTACTTC.

This clone has only one observation. This chain's CDR3 is CASRASGSTEQYF. CDR3 in DNA: TGTGCCAGCAGGGCTAGCGGGTCAACGGAGCAGTACTTC. V gene TRBV11-2 combines with J gene TRBJ2-7; 8 bases align to TRBD2. V lost 6 bases and J lost 7; bases outside the gene matches: 8. The germline gives CDR1 SGHAT, CDR2 FQNNGV. CDR3 length equals 13 residues.

The chain is built from TRBV28 and TRBJ1-1; 8 bases line up with TRBD1. Germline CDR1 and CDR2: MDHEN and SYDVKM. The CDR3 is 14 residues long. The V gene end was trimmed by 4 bases and the J gene end by 7 bases; junction bases not matched to a gene: 8. The CDR3 DNA reads as TGTGCCAGCAGTTCAGGGGGCGCGGGCTTTGAAGCTTTCTTT. Translated: CASSSGGAGFEAFF.

V is TRBV2 and J is TRBJ1-2; D not certain. V was cut by 7 bases and J by 4 bases, with 13 bases left in between. Germline V gene lookup returns CDR1 SNHLY and CDR2 FYNNEI. The CDR3 runs 13 residues. CDR3 sequence reads: CASIPRELYGYTF. The CDR3 coding sequence is TGTGCCAGCATACCACGTGAGCTCTATGGCTACACCTTC.

The chain uses TRBV28 and TRBJ2-5, with D maybe TRBD1 (5 bases). The CDR3 is 13 residues long. Per the germline V gene, CDR1 is MDHEN and CDR2 is SYDVKM. Trimming pared 3 bases from V and 5 bases from J, leaving 10 bases between. The CDR3 DNA follows: TGTGCCAGCAGTTTTTCAGGGTTGGAGACCCAGTACTTC. Translated, it gives CASSFSGLETQYF. Combining the CDR3 with reference TRBV28 and TRBJ2-5 gives the whole variable domain DVKVTQSSRYLVKRTGEKVFLECVQDMDHENMFWYRQDPGLGLRLIYFSYDVKMKEKGDIPEGYSVSREKKERFSLILESASTNQTSMYLCASSFSGLETQYFGPGTRLLVL.